The rows below give T cell receptor beta chains drawn from one sample of a study of graft-versus-host responses after intestinal transplantation. No antigen is known for these receptors. Some clones are missing from TCRdb's copy, which holds only in-frame ones; the method was immunoSEQ multiplex PCR. This table holds some 110,000 clones, 85% to 95% found once. This specimen consisted of unstimulated CD8+ T cells sorted from spleen or lymph node cells, obtained before transplant. The receptors stem from a human donor who was the organ donor for an intestinal transplant. Both conserved end residues are part of each CDR3. The order of the fields is V gene, D gene, J gene, clone size, CDR3 protein, CDR3 DNA. A D gene is named only where the DNA matches it firmly. Clone size is stated in some rows and not others, as once, few, many or a class when expanded.

TRBV7-6,TRBD1,TRBJ1-1,-,CASSPGQGGNTEAFF,TGTGCCAGCAGCCCGGGACAGGGTGGGAACACTGAAGCTTTCTTT
TRBV9,TRBD1,TRBJ1-1,-,CASSLGQASEAFF,TGTGCCAGCAGCCTAGGACAGGCGTCTGAAGCTTTCTTT
TRBV4-1,TRBD1,TRBJ2-7,-,CASSSPGQSYEQYF,TGCGCCAGCAGCTCTCCGGGACAGAGCTACGAGCAGTACTTC
TRBV5-8,TRBD1,TRBJ2-7,-,CASSPTGQAHEQYF,TGTGCCAGCAGCCCCACCGGACAGGCCCACGAGCAGTACTTC
TRBV9,-,TRBJ2-1,-,CASSTFTYNEQFF,TGTGCCAGCAGCACCTTTACCTACAATGAGCAGTTCTTC
TRBV10-3,-,TRBJ1-2,once,CAISESSYGYTF,TGTGCCATCAGTGAGTCAAGCTATGGCTACACCTTC
TRBV2,TRBD1,TRBJ2-5,-,CASSDWTGAKETQYF,TGTGCCAGCAGTGATTGGACAGGGGCGAAAGAGACCCAGTACTTC
TRBV19,-,TRBJ1-3,once,CASSMGSGNTIYF,TGTGCCAGTAGTATGGGCTCTGGAAACACCATATATTTT
TRBV6-1,-,TRBJ2-4,-,CASSERHGPESIQYF,TGTGCCAGCAGTGAGAGACACGGACCGGAGTCCATTCAGTACTTC
TRBV27,TRBD2,TRBJ2-1,-,CASSLAGAGNEQFF,TGTGCCAGCAGTTTAGCGGGAGCGGGGAATGAGCAGTTCTTC
TRBV25-1,TRBD1,TRBJ2-4,once,CASSDYEQGSKNIQYF,TGTGCCAGCAGTGATTACGAACAGGGGTCCAAAAACATTCAGTACTTC
TRBV5-1,TRBD2,TRBJ2-1,-,CASSLAILAGGPGTYNEQFF,TGCGCCAGCAGCTTGGCCATCCTAGCGGGAGGGCCGGGCACCTACAATGAGCAGTTCTTC
TRBV21-1,-,TRBJ2-1,-,CASSTTGPDNEQFF,TGTGCCAGCAGCACTACAGGGCCGGACAATGAGCAGTTCTTC
TRBV11-2,TRBD2,TRBJ2-5,-,CASSPPGLATETQYF,TGTGCCAGCAGCCCCCCGGGACTAGCAACAGAGACCCAGTACTTC
TRBV5-4,-,TRBJ2-3,-,CASEGGTDTQYF,TGTGCCAGCGAGGGGGGTACAGATACGCAGTATTTT
TRBV6-5,-,TRBJ1-2,-,CASSQTASDGYTF,TGTGCCAGCAGCCAGACAGCGAGTGATGGCTACACCTTC
TRBV6-6,-,TRBJ1-1,-,CASSLVPEAFF,TGTGCCAGCAGCTTGGTCCCTGAAGCTTTCTTT
TRBV6-5,-,TRBJ2-2,-,CASSEYGATGELFF,TGTGCCAGCAGTGAGTACGGGGCCACCGGGGAGCTGTTTTTT
TRBV4-1,-,TRBJ1-1,-,CASSQDRGPTEAFF,TGCGCCAGCAGCCAAGATCGAGGCCCAACTGAAGCTTTCTTT
TRBV5-1,-,TRBJ2-7,-,CASSRGLAESYEQYF,TGCGCCAGCAGCCGGGGACTGGCCGAATCCTACGAGCAGTACTTC
TRBV5-4,-,TRBJ2-3,-,CASSTGQSPYPTDTQYF,TGTGCCAGCAGCACCGGACAGTCCCCTTACCCTACAGATACGCAGTATTTT
TRBV7-9,TRBD2,TRBJ2-5,-,CASSPAGGTETQYF,TGTGCCAGCAGCCCAGCGGGAGGGACGGAGACCCAGTACTTC
TRBV19,TRBD1,TRBJ2-2,-,CASSFLRDRVNTGELFF,TGTGCCAGTAGCTTTTTACGGGACAGGGTGAACACCGGGGAGCTGTTTTTT
TRBV5-4,-,TRBJ1-1,-,CASQAGNTEAFF,TGTGCCAGCCAAGCCGGGAACACTGAAGCTTTCTTT
TRBV28,TRBD1,TRBJ1-6,-,CASSLWDFQGGSVGSPLHF,TGTGCCAGCAGTTTATGGGACTTTCAGGGGGGTTCAGTAGGTTCACCCCTCCACTTT
TRBV11-3,-,TRBJ2-5,few,CASSSPEGGEETQYF,TGTGCCAGCAGCTCCCCGGAGGGGGGGGAAGAGACCCAGTACTTC
TRBV6-1,-,TRBJ2-3,-,CASTEARGPITHTQYF,TGTGCCAGCACTGAGGCTCGGGGTCCTATAACCCATACGCAGTATTTT
TRBV19,-,TRBJ2-3,-,CASSMLAGTDYTQYF,TGTGCCAGTAGTATGCTGGCGGGCACTGACTATACGCAGTATTTT
TRBV23-1,-,TRBJ2-2,-,CASSQSAGSDTGELFF,TGCGCCAGCAGTCAATCGGCGGGTAGTGACACCGGGGAGCTGTTTTTT
TRBV30,TRBD2,TRBJ2-7,-,CAWSTHSSGSRSYEQYF,TGTGCCTGGAGTACGCACTCTAGCGGGAGCCGCTCCTACGAGCAGTACTTC
TRBV28,-,TRBJ2-7,-,CASSFSPADFYEQYF,TGTGCCAGCAGTTTTTCTCCGGCAGATTTCTACGAGCAGTACTTC
TRBV6-5,-,TRBJ2-3,-,CASSYRPDAGDTQYF,TGTGCCAGCAGTTACCGGCCGGATGCAGGAGATACGCAGTATTTT
TRBV6-1,-,TRBJ1-2,-,CASSDVDGTNYGYTF,TGTGCCAGCAGTGATGTGGACGGAACTAACTATGGCTACACCTTC
TRBV4-3,-,TRBJ1-5,-,CASSQGLRQPQHF,TGCGCCAGCAGCCAAGGTCTCAGACAGCCCCAGCATTTT
TRBV9,TRBD1,TRBJ2-7,-,CASSVGQTGPSEQYF,TGTGCCAGCAGCGTAGGCCAGACAGGGCCCTCCGAGCAGTACTTC
TRBV6-1,TRBD1,TRBJ2-7,-,CASSEEAGGPYEQYF,TGTGCCAGCAGTGAAGAGGCAGGGGGTCCCTACGAGCAGTACTTC
TRBV27,-,TRBJ2-7,-,CAIGRARDEQYF,TGTGCCATAGGCAGGGCTAGGGACGAGCAGTACTTC
TRBV19,TRBD2,TRBJ2-1,once,CASSITSGRPSSYNEQFF,TGTGCCAGTAGTATAACTAGCGGCCGTCCTAGCTCCTACAATGAGCAGTTCTTC
TRBV4-1,TRBD2,TRBJ2-7,-,CASSQDNLASGSYEQYF,TGCGCCAGCAGCCAAGACAACCTGGCTAGCGGCTCCTACGAGCAGTACTTC